Here is one TCR beta chain with its context. Its specificity is not known. Each donor gave around 9.3 milliliters of peripheral blood. Through a sample-barcoded 5' primer and a J-beta primer mix, a second PCR was run for about 6 to 11 cycles. The template-switch adaptor was a 5' adaptor with 12 random nucleotides. It tagged each cDNA molecule. TCRdb ran MiXCR on the 5' RACE reads and lists one entry per CDR3 protein. The sample yields some 800,000 distinct CDR3 sequences, 44% seen once. The sample is drawn from a study of blood T cells in healthy people across ages. General study findings and limits: Possibly confounding the expanded clonotype changes was the fact that donor CMV status was unknown.

This CDR3 spans 15 amino acids. Looked up from germline, CDR1 is SGDLS and CDR2 is YYNGEE. Trimming took off 2 bases at V and 0 bases at J, with 11 bases between the two ends. Sequencing was performed on blood. V is TRBV9 and J is TRBJ2-5; possible D gene TRBD2, 5 bases. The sequence was collected from a man in his 60s in good health. The CDR3 DNA sequence: TGTGCCAGCAGCGTCGAGGGTGCGTACCAAGAGACCCAGTACTTC. Its protein product is CASSVEGAYQETQYF.